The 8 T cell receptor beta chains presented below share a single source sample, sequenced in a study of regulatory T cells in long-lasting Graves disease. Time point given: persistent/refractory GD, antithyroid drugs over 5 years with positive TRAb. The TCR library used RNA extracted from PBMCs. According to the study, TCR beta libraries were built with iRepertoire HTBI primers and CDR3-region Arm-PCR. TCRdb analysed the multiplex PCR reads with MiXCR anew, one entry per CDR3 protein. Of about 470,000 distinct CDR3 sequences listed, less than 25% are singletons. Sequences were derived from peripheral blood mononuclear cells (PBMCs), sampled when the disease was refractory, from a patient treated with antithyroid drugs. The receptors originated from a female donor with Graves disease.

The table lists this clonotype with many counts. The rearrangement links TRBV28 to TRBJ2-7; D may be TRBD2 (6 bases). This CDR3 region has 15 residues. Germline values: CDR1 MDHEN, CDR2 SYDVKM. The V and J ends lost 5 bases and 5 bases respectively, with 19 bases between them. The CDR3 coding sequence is TGTGCCAGCAGTCCCGGGGACTTTGGATTCGACGAGCAGTACTTC. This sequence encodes CASSPGDFGFDEQYF.

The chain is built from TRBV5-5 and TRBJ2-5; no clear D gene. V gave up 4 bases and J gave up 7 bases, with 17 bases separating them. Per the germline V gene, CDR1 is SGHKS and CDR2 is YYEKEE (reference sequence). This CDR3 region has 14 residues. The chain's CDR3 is CASSKDGSPATQYF. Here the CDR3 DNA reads TGTGCCAGCAGCAAGGATGGTAGTCCTGCGACCCAGTACTTC.

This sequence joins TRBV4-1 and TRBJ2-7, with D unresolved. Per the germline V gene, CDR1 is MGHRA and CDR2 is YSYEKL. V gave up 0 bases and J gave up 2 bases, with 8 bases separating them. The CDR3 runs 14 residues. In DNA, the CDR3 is TGCGCCAGCAGCCAAGAACCTGCGCCCTACGAGCAGTACTTC. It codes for CASSQEPAPYEQYF.

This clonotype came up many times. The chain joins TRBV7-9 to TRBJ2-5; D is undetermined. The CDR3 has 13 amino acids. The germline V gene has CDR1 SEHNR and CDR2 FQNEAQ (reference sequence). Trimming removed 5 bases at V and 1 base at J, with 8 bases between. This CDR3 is CASSLWAQETQYF. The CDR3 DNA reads TGTGCCAGCAGCCTATGGGCCCAAGAGACCCAGTACTTC. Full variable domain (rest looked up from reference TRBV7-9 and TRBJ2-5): DTGVSQNPRHKITKRGQNVTFRCDPISEHNRLYWYRQTLGQGPEFLTYFQNEAQLEKSRLLSDRFSAERPKGSFSTLEIQRTEQGDSAMYLCASSLWAQETQYFGPGTRLLVL.

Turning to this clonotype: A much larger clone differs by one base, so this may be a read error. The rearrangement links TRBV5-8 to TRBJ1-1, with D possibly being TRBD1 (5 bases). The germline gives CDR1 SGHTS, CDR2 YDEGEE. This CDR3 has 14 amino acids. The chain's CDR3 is CASSPADIRPEASF. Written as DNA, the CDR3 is TGTGCCAGCAGCCCAGCGGACATTCGCCCTGAAGCTTCCTTT. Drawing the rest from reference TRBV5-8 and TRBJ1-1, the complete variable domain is EAGVTQSPTHLIKTRGQQATLRCSPISGHTSVYWYQQALGLGLQFLLWYDEGEERNRGNFPPRFSGRQFPNYSSELNVNALELEDSALYLCASSPADIRPEASFGQGTRLTVV.

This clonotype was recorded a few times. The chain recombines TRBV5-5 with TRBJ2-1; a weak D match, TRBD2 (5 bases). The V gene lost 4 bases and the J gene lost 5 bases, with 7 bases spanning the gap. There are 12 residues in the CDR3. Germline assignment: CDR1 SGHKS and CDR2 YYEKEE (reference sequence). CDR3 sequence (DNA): TGTGCCAGCAGCCTACTAGACAATGAGCAGTTCTTC. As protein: CASSLLDNEQFF. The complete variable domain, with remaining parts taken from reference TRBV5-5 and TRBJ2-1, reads DAGVTQSPTHLIKTRGQQVTLRCSPISGHKSVSWYQQVLGQGPQFIFQYYEKEERGRGNFPDRFSARQFPNYSSELNVNALLLGDSALYLCASSLLDNEQFFGPGTRLTVL.

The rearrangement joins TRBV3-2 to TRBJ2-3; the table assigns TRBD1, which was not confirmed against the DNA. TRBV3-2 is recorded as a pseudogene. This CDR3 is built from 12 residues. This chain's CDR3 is CASSRPLGTQYF. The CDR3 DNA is TGTGCCAGCAGCCGCCCCTTGGGCACGCAGTATTTT.

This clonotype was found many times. The CDR3 here is CASSQVGASGELFF. CDR3 sequence (DNA): TGTGCCAGCAGCCAAGTCGGGGCAAGCGGGGAGCTGTTTTTT. The chain combines TRBV3-1 with TRBJ2-2; D may be TRBD1 or TRBD2 (5 bases each). V lost 1 base to trimming and J lost 7 bases, with 10 bases between them. The V gene's germline CDR1 is LGHDT and CDR2 YNNKEL (reference sequence). This CDR3 comprises 14 residues.